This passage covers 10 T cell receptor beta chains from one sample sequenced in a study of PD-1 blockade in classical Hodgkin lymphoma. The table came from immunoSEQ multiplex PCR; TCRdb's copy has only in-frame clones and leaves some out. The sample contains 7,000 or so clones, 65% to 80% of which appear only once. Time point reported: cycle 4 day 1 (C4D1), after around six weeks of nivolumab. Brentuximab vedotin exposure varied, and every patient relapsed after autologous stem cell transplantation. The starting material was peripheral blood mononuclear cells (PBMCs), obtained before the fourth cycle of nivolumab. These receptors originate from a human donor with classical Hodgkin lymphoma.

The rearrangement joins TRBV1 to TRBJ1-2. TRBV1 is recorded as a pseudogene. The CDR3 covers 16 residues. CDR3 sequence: CISSQVEGTFNYGYTF. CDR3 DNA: TGCATCAGCAGCCAAGTCGAAGGGACCTTTAACTATGGCTACACCTTC.

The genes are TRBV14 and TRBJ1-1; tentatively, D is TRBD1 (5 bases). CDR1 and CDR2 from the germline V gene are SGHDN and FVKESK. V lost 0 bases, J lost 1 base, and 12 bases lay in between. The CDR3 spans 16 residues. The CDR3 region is CASSQDPGTANTEAFF. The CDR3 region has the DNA TGTGCCAGCAGCCAAGACCCCGGGACGGCGAACACTGAAGCTTTCTTT.

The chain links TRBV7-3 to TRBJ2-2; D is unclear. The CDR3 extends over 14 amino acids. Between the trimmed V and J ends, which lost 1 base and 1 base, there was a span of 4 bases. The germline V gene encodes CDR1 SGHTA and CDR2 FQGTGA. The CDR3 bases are TGTGCCAGCAGCTTAATGCGGAACACCGGGGAGCTGTTTTTT. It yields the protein CASSLMRNTGELFF.

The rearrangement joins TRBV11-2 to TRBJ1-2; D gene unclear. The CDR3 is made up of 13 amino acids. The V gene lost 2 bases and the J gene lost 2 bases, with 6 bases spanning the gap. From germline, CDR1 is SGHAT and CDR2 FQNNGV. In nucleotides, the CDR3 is TGTGCCAGCAGCTTACGACCGAACTATGGCTACACCTTC. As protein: CASSLRPNYGYTF.

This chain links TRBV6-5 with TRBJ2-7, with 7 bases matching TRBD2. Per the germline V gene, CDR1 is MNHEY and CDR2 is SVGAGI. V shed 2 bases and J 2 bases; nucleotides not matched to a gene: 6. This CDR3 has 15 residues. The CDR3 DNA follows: TGTGCCAGCAGTTACAGAGCGGGATTAACCTACGAGCAGTACTTC. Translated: CASSYRAGLTYEQYF.

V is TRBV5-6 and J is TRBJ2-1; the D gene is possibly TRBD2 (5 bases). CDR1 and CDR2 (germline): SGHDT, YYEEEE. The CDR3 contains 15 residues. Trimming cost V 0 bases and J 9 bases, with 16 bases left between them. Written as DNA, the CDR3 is TGTGCCAGCAGCTTGGGGGTTCGTAGCGACGGTGAGCAGTTCTTC. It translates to CASSLGVRSDGEQFF.

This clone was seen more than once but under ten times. The DNA of the CDR3 is TGCAGTGCTAGACCCACTTACGAGCAGTACTTC. Protein: CSARPTYEQYF. V usage is TRBV20-1 and J usage is TRBJ2-7; D is ambiguous. The CDR3 runs to 11 residues. Trimming cost V 2 bases and J 4 bases, with 6 bases left between them. In germline, CDR1 is DFQATT, CDR2 SNEGSKA (reference sequence).

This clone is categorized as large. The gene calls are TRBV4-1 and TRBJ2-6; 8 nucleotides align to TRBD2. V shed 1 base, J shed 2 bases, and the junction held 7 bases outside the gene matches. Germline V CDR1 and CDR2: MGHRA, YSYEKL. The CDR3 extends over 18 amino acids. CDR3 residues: CASSQAAAGVTGANVLTF. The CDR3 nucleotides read TGCGCCAGCAGCCAAGCTGCAGCGGGAGTGACTGGGGCCAACGTCCTGACTTTC.

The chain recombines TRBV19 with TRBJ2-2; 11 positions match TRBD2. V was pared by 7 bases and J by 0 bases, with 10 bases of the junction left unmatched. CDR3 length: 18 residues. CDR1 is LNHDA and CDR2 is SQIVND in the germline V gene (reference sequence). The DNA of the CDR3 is TGTGCCAGTACCATCCGACTAGCGGGGATCGCGAACACCGGGGAGCTGTTTTTT. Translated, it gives CASTIRLAGIANTGELFF.

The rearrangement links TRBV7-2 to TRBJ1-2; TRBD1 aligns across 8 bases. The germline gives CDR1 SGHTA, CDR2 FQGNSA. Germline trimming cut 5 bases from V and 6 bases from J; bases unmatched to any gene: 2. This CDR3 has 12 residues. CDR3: CASSPDRDGYTF. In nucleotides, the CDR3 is TGTGCCAGCAGCCCGGACAGGGATGGCTACACCTTC.